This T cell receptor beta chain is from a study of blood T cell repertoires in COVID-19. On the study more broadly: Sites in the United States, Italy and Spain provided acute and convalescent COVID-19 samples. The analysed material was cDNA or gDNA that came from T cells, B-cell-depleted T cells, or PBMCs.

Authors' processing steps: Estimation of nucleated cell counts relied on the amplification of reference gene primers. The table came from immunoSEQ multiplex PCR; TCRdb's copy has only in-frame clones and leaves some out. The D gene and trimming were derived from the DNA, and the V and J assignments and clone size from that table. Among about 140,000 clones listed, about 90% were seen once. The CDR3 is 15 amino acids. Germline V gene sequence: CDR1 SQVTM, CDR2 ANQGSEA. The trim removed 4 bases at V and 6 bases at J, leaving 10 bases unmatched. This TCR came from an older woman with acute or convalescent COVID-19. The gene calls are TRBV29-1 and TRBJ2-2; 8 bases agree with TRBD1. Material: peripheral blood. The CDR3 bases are TGCAGCGTTGGGGGTGGACAGGGCCACGCCGGGGAGCTGTTTTTT. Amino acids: CSVGGGQGHAGELFF.